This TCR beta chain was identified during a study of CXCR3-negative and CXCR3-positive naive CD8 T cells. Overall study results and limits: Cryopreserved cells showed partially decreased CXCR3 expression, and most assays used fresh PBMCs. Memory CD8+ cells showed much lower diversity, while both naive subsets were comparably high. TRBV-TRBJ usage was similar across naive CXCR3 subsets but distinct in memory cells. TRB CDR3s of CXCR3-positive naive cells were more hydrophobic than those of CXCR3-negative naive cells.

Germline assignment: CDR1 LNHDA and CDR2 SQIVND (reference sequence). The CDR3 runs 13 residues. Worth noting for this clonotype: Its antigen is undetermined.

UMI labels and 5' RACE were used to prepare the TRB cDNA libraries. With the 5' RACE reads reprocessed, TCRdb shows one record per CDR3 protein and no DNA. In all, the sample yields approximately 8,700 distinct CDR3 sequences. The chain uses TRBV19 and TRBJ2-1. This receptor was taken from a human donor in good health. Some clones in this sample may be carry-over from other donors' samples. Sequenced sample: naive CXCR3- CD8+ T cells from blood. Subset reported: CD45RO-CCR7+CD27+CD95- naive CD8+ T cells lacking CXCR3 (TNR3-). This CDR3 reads CASSIGRSNEQFF.